One and the same sample provided the 32 T cell receptor beta chains below, sequenced in a study of cytomegalovirus exposure and HLA in healthy donors. Method: immunoSEQ multiplex PCR; TCRdb's copy keeps in-frame clones and lacks some. The table shows about 49,000 clones, with around 91% occurring only once. Source material: PBMCs. These receptors were collected from a young man in good health and CMV-seronegative.

The CDR3 spells CASSSRQPSGANVLTF. The DNA for the CDR3 is TGTGCCAGTAGTAGCAGACAGCCCTCTGGGGCCAACGTCCTGACTTTC. V usage is TRBV19 and J usage is TRBJ2-6; possible D gene TRBD1, 5 bases. Germline lookup yields CDR1 LNHDA and CDR2 SQIVND (reference sequence). Trimming removed 4 bases at V and 0 bases at J, with 10 bases between. The CDR3 sequence is 16 residues long.

The count of this clone is one. The gene calls are TRBV10-3 and TRBJ1-2; a possible D gene is TRBD1 (5 bases). CDR1 is ENHRY, CDR2 SYGVKD, per germline. Trimming took off 6 bases at V and 2 bases at J, with 13 bases between the two ends. The CDR3 has 14 amino acids. The CDR3 DNA sequence: TGTGCCATCAGCGACGCGACAGTAAACTATGGCTACACCTTC. It specifies CAISDATVNYGYTF.

DNA of the CDR3: TGTGCCAGCAGCCAGACAGCTGCGGGGCAGCCCCAGCATTTT. Translating gives CASSQTAAGQPQHF. The V gene is TRBV7-9, the J gene TRBJ1-5, with D possibly TRBD1 on 5 matching bases. Germline-derived CDR1 and CDR2 are SEHNR and FQNEAQ (reference sequence). The CDR3 consists of 14 residues. Trimming took off 5 bases at V and 7 bases at J, with 15 bases between the two ends.

The chain carries TRBV28 and TRBJ2-1; the match to TRBD1 covers 8 bases. Trimming removed 6 bases from V and 6 bases from J; junction bases left unmatched: 10. Germline lookup yields CDR1 MDHEN and CDR2 SYDVKM. This CDR3 region has 15 residues. CDR3 in DNA: TGTGCCAGCAGCCTTCCGGGACAGGTAATCAATGAGCAGTTCTTC. Translating gives CASSLPGQVINEQFF.

This chain links TRBV7-2 with TRBJ2-5, with D unresolved. With the DNA end fitting TRBJ2-7 better, the J assignment may be wrong. Germline V gene data show CDR1 as SGHTA and CDR2 as FQGNSA. The CDR3 runs 14 residues. CDR3 bases: TGTGCCAGCAGCCCCCGAGTGAGCTCCTACGAGCAGTACTTC. Translation: CASSPRVSSYEQYF.

The chain joins TRBV14 to TRBJ2-5, with 7 bases matching TRBD2. The J segment lost 1 base and the V segment lost 3 bases, leaving 2 bases of the junction unmatched. This CDR3 is built from 14 residues. The germline gives CDR1 SGHDN, CDR2 FVKESK. The CDR3 protein is CASSHLAAQETQYF. In nucleotides, the CDR3 is TGTGCCAGCAGCCATCTAGCGGCCCAAGAGACCCAGTACTTC.

The chain employs TRBV7-2 and TRBJ2-7; maybe TRBD2 (7 bases). Trimming left V 8 bases short and J 6 bases short, with 26 bases between. The CDR3 has 16 residues. CDR1 is SGHTA and CDR2 is FQGNSA in the germline V gene. This CDR3 is CASAPGAGDGYREQYF. For the CDR3, the DNA is TGTGCCAGCGCCCCAGGGGCGGGAGATGGATATCGCGAGCAGTACTTC.

The chain joins TRBV6-5 to TRBJ2-2; D is perhaps TRBD2 (5 bases). CDR1 MNHEY and CDR2 SVGAGI come from the germline V gene. The CDR3 runs to 16 residues. V was cut by 4 bases and J by 4 bases, with 16 bases left in between. The CDR3 reads CASSFSPRGFTGELFF. The CDR3 nucleotides are TGTGCCAGCAGTTTCTCCCCCCGCGGGTTCACCGGGGAGCTGTTTTTT.

The gene calls are TRBV4-3 and TRBJ2-6; the D gene is possibly TRBD1 (6 bases). Germline CDR1 LGHNA, CDR2 YSLEER. The CDR3 length is 16 residues. Trimming removed 0 bases from V and 4 bases from J, with 10 bases in between. In DNA form, the CDR3 reads TGCGCCAGCAGCCAAGAGGCAGGGACAGGGGCCAACGTCCTGACTTTC. Translation gives CASSQEAGTGANVLTF.

V and J are TRBV7-2 and TRBJ2-7; D gene uncertain. Germline V gene lookup returns CDR1 SGHTA and CDR2 FQGNSA. Trimming took off 5 bases at V and 3 bases at J, with 17 bases between the two ends. The CDR3 length is 15 residues. The CDR3 reads CASSPAPPELYEQYF. CDR3 nucleotide sequence: TGTGCCAGCAGCCCCGCCCCCCCCGAACTCTACGAGCAGTACTTC.

On this clone itself: The junction does not match germline at one end; this may be a read error. V is TRBV7-7 and J is TRBJ2-7; 10 positions match TRBD2. CDR1 SSHAT and CDR2 FNYEAQ come from the germline V gene (reference sequence). This CDR3 comprises 17 residues. The CDR3 here is CASSLVGLAGVVVEQYF. CDR3 nucleotide sequence: TGTGCTAGCAGCTTAGTGGGTCTAGCGGGAGTTGTGGTCGAGCAGTACTTC.

The chain links TRBV5-1 to TRBJ2-1; D might be TRBD1 (7 bases). The germline V gene has CDR1 SGHRS and CDR2 YFSETQ. The CDR3 loop spans 16 amino acids. Trimming stripped 0 bases from V and 6 bases from J, with 16 bases between. As DNA, the CDR3 is TGCGCCAGCAGCTTGGCAGGGGGGTCCTACCTCAATGAGCAGTTCTTC. It yields the protein CASSLAGGSYLNEQFF. The whole variable domain, filled in from reference TRBV5-1 and TRBJ2-1, reads KAGVTQTPRYLIKTRGQQVTLSCSPISGHRSVSWYQQTPGQGLQFLFEYFSETQRNKGNFPGRFSGRQFSNSRSEMNVSTLELGDSALYLCASSLAGGSYLNEQFFGPGTRLTVL.

The chain carries TRBV7-2 and TRBJ2-1; 10 nucleotides match TRBD2. Germline CDR1 is SGHTA and CDR2 is FQGNSA. The CDR3 loop spans 15 amino acids. V was clipped by 1 base and J by 10 bases; unmatched bases: 7. CDR3 sequence: CASSLDPSGSGEQFF. CDR3 bases: TGTGCCAGCAGCTTAGATCCTAGCGGGAGTGGCGAGCAGTTCTTC.

The genes are TRBV7-9 and TRBJ2-5, with D possibly matching TRBD2 (6 bases). Germline values: CDR1 SEHNR, CDR2 FQNEAQ (reference sequence). V lost 1 base and J 12 bases, leaving 15 bases between the germline ends. The CDR3 consists of 13 residues. The CDR3 reads CASSLGRGGEKYF. The CDR3 nucleotides are TGTGCCAGCAGCTTAGGGCGGGGTGGTGAGAAGTACTTC.

The chain uses TRBV30 and TRBJ2-7, with 12 positions matching TRBD2. Germline V CDR1 and CDR2: GTSNPN, SVGIG (reference sequence). The CDR3 sequence is 18 residues long. V lost 0 bases, J lost 7 bases, and 16 bases stayed unmatched. The CDR3 DNA is TGTGCCTGGAGTGTAATAGGCCTAGCGGGAGGGCCTCAGAGAGAGCAGTACTTC. Residues: CAWSVIGLAGGPQREQYF.

The chain has TRBV4-2 and TRBJ2-6, with 9 bases aligning to TRBD1. Looked up from germline, CDR1 is LGHNA and CDR2 is YNFKEQ. The CDR3 has 20 residues. V lost 4 bases and J lost 2; bases outside the gene matches: 15. CDR3 sequence reads: CASSLPSPGQGLAGANVLTF. DNA of the CDR3: TGTGCCAGCAGCCTTCCCAGCCCGGGACAGGGTTTGGCTGGGGCCAACGTCCTGACTTTC.

The V gene is TRBV5-1, the J gene TRBJ2-7, with D maybe TRBD2 (6 bases). The V and J ends lost 4 bases and 7 bases respectively, with 21 bases between them. Germline CDR1 is SGHRS and CDR2 is YFSETQ. This CDR3 is built from 15 residues. CDR3 nucleotide sequence: TGCGCCAGCAGCACCACCCCGGATGGGGACTGGGAGCAGTACTTC. Translated: CASSTTPDGDWEQYF.

This chain links TRBV30 with TRBJ1-2; no clear D. This CDR3 is built from 14 residues. Looked up from germline, CDR1 is GTSNPN and CDR2 is SVGIG (reference sequence). Trimming removed 0 bases at V and 4 bases at J, with 12 bases between. For the CDR3, the DNA is TGTGCCTGGAGTGTAACTGTCCGTGGCTATGGCTACACCTTC. Translated, it gives CAWSVTVRGYGYTF.

The V and J genes are TRBV4-1 and TRBJ2-7; D might be TRBD2 (5 bases). This CDR3 is built from 14 residues. The germline V gene has CDR1 MGHRA and CDR2 YSYEKL. Between the trimmed V and J ends, which lost 4 bases and 7 bases, there was a span of 17 bases. The CDR3: CASSPAEETGEQYF. The CDR3 nucleotides are TGCGCCAGCAGCCCGGCGGAGGAGACTGGTGAGCAGTACTTC.

The rearrangement joins TRBV7-3 to TRBJ2-2, with a weak D call TRBD1 (5 bases). The CDR3 sequence is 15 residues long. Trimming stripped 1 base from V and 4 bases from J, with 10 bases between. Germline V gives CDR1 SGHTA, CDR2 FQGTGA. The DNA for the CDR3 is TGTGCCAGCAGCTTAAGCAGGGATAGCACCGGGGAGCTGTTTTTT. As protein: CASSLSRDSTGELFF.

The chain has TRBV7-2 and TRBJ2-7; TRBD1 is a possible D gene (6 bases). CDR1 SGHTA and CDR2 FQGNSA come from the germline V gene. This CDR3 is 14 amino acids long. Trimming took 4 bases from V and 2 from J, leaving 12 bases between them. CDR3 amino acids: CASSSYRAAYEQYF. The CDR3 nucleotides read TGTGCCAGCAGCTCTTACAGGGCGGCCTACGAGCAGTACTTC.

The V call is TRBV27, the J call TRBJ2-1, with D perhaps matching TRBD2 (5 bases). CDR1 is MNHEY, CDR2 SMNVEV, per germline (reference sequence). V was trimmed by 1 base and J by 10 bases, leaving 11 bases between them. The CDR3 length is 13 residues. The CDR3 region is CASSLYASNEQFF. DNA of the CDR3: TGTGCCAGCAGTTTATACGCTAGCAACGAGCAGTTCTTC.

The V call is TRBV28, the J call TRBJ2-7; the D is unclear. With 6 bases removed from V and 9 bases from J, the gap between germline ends came to 12 bases. CDR3 length equals 11 residues. The V gene's germline CDR1 is MDHEN and CDR2 SYDVKM. Here the CDR3 DNA reads TGTGCCAGCAGAACATATTCTGGGCAGTACTTC. It yields the protein CASRTYSGQYF.

The V gene is TRBV28, the J gene TRBJ1-1; unclear D gene. Germline CDR1 is MDHEN and CDR2 is SYDVKM. Trimming left V 3 bases short and J 1 base short, with 9 bases between. The CDR3 runs 14 residues. The CDR3 protein is CASSLPRWNTEAFF. CDR3 bases: TGTGCCAGCAGTTTGCCGAGATGGAACACTGAAGCTTTCTTT.

This sequence joins TRBV9 and TRBJ2-7, with 9 bases identical to TRBD2. The germline V gene has CDR1 SGDLS and CDR2 YYNGEE. This CDR3 has 16 residues. V trimming: 3 bases; J trimming: 4 bases; junction bases outside the gene matches: 11. DNA of the CDR3: TGTGCCAGCAGCGCTACTGAGTCAGCGGGAGGTTACGAGCAGTACTTC. Translation gives CASSATESAGGYEQYF.

J is TRBJ2-1 and V is TRBV27; 11 nucleotides line up with TRBD2. V shed 4 bases and J 4 bases; nucleotides not matched to a gene: 9. Germline V gene sequence: CDR1 MNHEY, CDR2 SMNVEV (reference sequence). The CDR3 length is 17 residues. In DNA, the CDR3 is TGTGCCAGCAGTTCCCCCACTAGCGGGAGAAAGTACAATGAGCAGTTCTTC. Amino acid sequence: CASSSPTSGRKYNEQFF.

The chain is built from TRBV5-1 and TRBJ2-7, with TRBD1 matching 9 bases. The CDR3 has 15 amino acids. The trim removed 2 bases at V and 2 bases at J, leaving 5 bases unmatched. CDR1 and CDR2 from the germline V gene are SGHRS and YFSETQ. CDR3 sequence: CASSLLTGGTYEQYF. For the CDR3, the DNA is TGCGCCAGCAGCTTACTAACAGGGGGCACCTACGAGCAGTACTTC.

The chain employs TRBV18 and TRBJ1-2; 12 nucleotides agree with TRBD1. V shed 1 base, J shed 6 bases, and the junction held 6 bases outside the gene matches. CDR1 KGHSH and CDR2 LQKENI come from the germline V gene. CDR3 length: 16 residues. The CDR3 bases are TGTGCCAGCTCACCACGGGGGGGACAGGGGGCTGATGGCTACACCTTC. As protein: CASSPRGGQGADGYTF. The full variable domain, completed using reference TRBV18 and TRBJ1-2, is NAGVMQNPRHLVRRRGQEARLRCSPMKGHSHVYWYRQLPEEGLKFMVYLQKENIIDESGMPKERFSAEFPKEGPSILRIQQVVRGDSAAYFCASSPRGGQGADGYTFGSGTRLTVV.

J is TRBJ2-1 and V is TRBV5-5, with D hard to call. This CDR3 spans 19 amino acids. Per the germline V gene, CDR1 is SGHKS and CDR2 is YYEKEE (reference sequence). Deletions cut 0 bases from V and 4 bases from J, with 23 bases between. CDR3 amino acids: CASSLVPTPPYSHYNEQFF. The CDR3, as DNA: TGTGCCAGCAGCTTGGTTCCGACACCTCCATATTCACATTACAATGAGCAGTTCTTC.

The gene calls are TRBV2 and TRBJ1-1; 7 bases map to TRBD1. CDR1 is SNHLY, CDR2 FYNNEI, per germline. The ends lost 8 bases at V and 6 bases at J; junction bases unmatched: 6. This CDR3 contains 12 residues. As DNA, the CDR3 is TGTGCCAGCTCAGGGGGTCGAGCTGAAGCTTTCTTT. Translating it yields CASSGGRAEAFF.

The rearrangement joins TRBV7-2 to TRBJ2-3; 9 bases are a match to TRBD2. Germline trimming cut 5 bases from V and 3 bases from J; bases unmatched to any gene: 6. CDR3 length: 15 residues. Germline CDR1 is SGHTA and CDR2 is FQGNSA. DNA of the CDR3: TGTGCCAGCAGCCAGGGGGGACTAGCAACAGATACGCAGTATTTT. Residues: CASSQGGLATDTQYF.

CDR3: CASSLSPGHGTGELFF. The DNA of the CDR3 is TGTGCCAGCAGTTTATCCCCGGGACATGGCACCGGGGAGCTGTTTTTT. This sequence joins TRBV28 and TRBJ2-2; D possibly corresponds to TRBD1 (6 bases). V was pared by 1 base and J by 4 bases, with 13 bases between. Germline V gives CDR1 MDHEN, CDR2 SYDVKM. The CDR3 runs 16 residues.